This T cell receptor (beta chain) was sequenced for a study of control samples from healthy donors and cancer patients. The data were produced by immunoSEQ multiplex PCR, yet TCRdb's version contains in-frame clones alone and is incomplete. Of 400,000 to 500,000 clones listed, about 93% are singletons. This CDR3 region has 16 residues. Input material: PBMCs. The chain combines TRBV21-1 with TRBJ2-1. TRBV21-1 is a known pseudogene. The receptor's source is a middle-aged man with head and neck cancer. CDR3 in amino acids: CASSKEGQRVYNEQFF. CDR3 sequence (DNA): TGTGCCAGCAGCAAAGAAGGGCAAAGGGTCTACAATGAGCAGTTCTTC.